Listed here are 20 T cell receptor beta chains from one sample, sequenced in a study of response to subunit inactivated influenza vaccine. TCRdb itself ran the RT-PCR reads through MiXCR, one entry per CDR3 protein. Of approximately 480,000 distinct CDR3 sequences detected, over 9.5% appear once; the ten largest clones hold about 12%. The sequences come from PBMCs from blood, collected around seven weeks after vaccination. The receptors were sampled from a man aged 50 or older who received an inactivated influenza vaccine.

In its sample, this clonotype was seen many times. The chain recombines TRBV6-1 with TRBJ2-3; TRBD2 aligns across 7 bases. The CDR3 totals 14 residues. J gave up 7 bases and V 2 bases, and 6 bases lay outside the gene matches. CDR1 is MNHNS, CDR2 SASEGT, per germline. The CDR3 nucleotides are TGTGCCAGCAGTGAAACGGCGGGAGCGTATACGCAGTATTTT. This gives the protein CASSETAGAYTQYF.

At least ten counts were recorded for this clonotype. The chain links TRBV20-1 to TRBJ2-2, with 8 bases aligning to TRBD2. V was pared by 4 bases and J by 0 bases, with 13 bases of the junction left unmatched. The CDR3 sequence is 18 residues long. Germline V lookup: CDR1 DFQATT, CDR2 SNEGSKA (reference sequence). The CDR3 nucleotides read TGCAGTGCTATGACCGGTGACGGCGGGAGGACGAACACCGGGGAGCTGTTTTTT. It yields the protein CSAMTGDGGRTNTGELFF.

This clonotype was detected only a few times. The chain employs TRBV7-3 and TRBJ2-3; D might be TRBD1 or TRBD2, each matching 7 bases. The length of the CDR3 is 15 residues. Trimming shortened V by 5 bases and J by 1 base, and 13 bases separated the two germline ends. Germline CDR1 SGHTA, CDR2 FQGTGA. CDR3 DNA: TGTGCCAGCAGCCAGGGGGGGGGACGCACAGATACGCAGTATTTT. It translates to CASSQGGGRTDTQYF.

This clonotype was counted many times. The chain links TRBV7-8 to TRBJ1-2; D gene ambiguous. CDR3 size: 15 residues. V was trimmed by 1 base and J by 0 bases, leaving 9 bases between them. Germline CDR1 is SGHVS and CDR2 is FQNEAQ. CDR3 amino acids: CASSLEGRANYGYTF. CDR3 DNA: TGTGCCAGCAGCTTAGAAGGGAGAGCTAACTATGGCTACACCTTC.

The rearrangement links TRBV6-5 to TRBJ1-4; D unclear. The CDR3 runs to 15 residues. CDR1 MNHEY and CDR2 SVGAGI come from the germline V gene. The V and J ends lost 0 bases and 7 bases respectively, with 12 bases between them. The CDR3 loop reads CASSYSGGPGEKLFF. DNA of the CDR3: TGTGCCAGCAGTTACTCTGGTGGCCCTGGTGAAAAACTGTTTTTT.

The chain has TRBV11-2 and TRBJ2-4, with D hard to call. The germline CDR1 and CDR2 sequences are SGHAT and FQNNGV. Trimming pared 3 bases from V and 2 bases from J, leaving 14 bases between. The CDR3 sequence is 16 residues long. CDR3 bases: TGTGCCAGCAGCTTCCCAAGGTTGGAGCCCAAAAACATTCAGTACTTC. Amino acid sequence: CASSFPRLEPKNIQYF.

This clonotype was recorded at least ten times. This rearrangement joins TRBV7-8 to TRBJ1-2, with TRBD1 as a possible D gene (5 bases). This CDR3 has 11 amino acids. The germline V and J ends were trimmed by 3 bases and 6 bases, with 5 bases remaining between them. Germline assignment: CDR1 SGHVS and CDR2 FQNEAQ. CDR3 in DNA: TGTGCCAGCAGCTTCAGGGATGGCTACACCTTC. Amino acid sequence: CASSFRDGYTF.

The V gene is TRBV12-3 or TRBV12-4, the J gene TRBJ1-2, with 7 bases matching TRBD1. The V segment lost 6 bases and the J segment 8 bases; nucleotides outside the gene matches: 9. The CDR3 is 13 amino acids. CDR3 residues: CASSPRARGGYTF. CDR3 in DNA: TGTGCCAGCAGCCCGAGGGCCAGGGGGGGCTACACCTTC.

This clonotype was counted a few times. This chain connects TRBV4-3 to TRBJ2-3; TRBD1 agrees at 9 bases. The trim removed 5 bases at V and 5 bases at J, leaving 5 bases unmatched. The CDR3 contains 14 residues. CDR1 and CDR2 (germline): LGHNA, YSLEER. CDR3 nucleotide sequence: TGCGCCAGCAGCGCACAGGGGGCCTTAGATACGCAGTATTTT. Its translation: CASSAQGALDTQYF.

The chain employs TRBV9 and TRBJ1-3; D is unresolved. The CDR3 sequence is 13 residues long. The germline V gene has CDR1 SGDLS and CDR2 YYNGEE. The V and J ends lost 4 bases and 4 bases respectively, with 9 bases between them. The CDR3 DNA is TGTGCCAGCAGCTCCCGGGCCGGAAACACCATATATTTT. Translation gives CASSSRAGNTIYF.

This chain connects TRBV7-9 to TRBJ1-3; maybe TRBD1 (5 bases). This CDR3 has 15 residues. Trimming shortened V by 6 bases and J by 0 bases, and 12 bases separated the two germline ends. Germline V gene sequence: CDR1 SEHNR, CDR2 FQNEAQ (reference sequence). The CDR3 nucleotides read TGTGCCAGCAGGGGTGGGACCAACTCTGGAAACACCATATATTTT. This codes for CASRGGTNSGNTIYF.

The gene calls are TRBV20-1 and TRBJ2-7; no clear D. V lost 0 bases and J 5 bases, leaving 14 bases between the germline ends. The CDR3 loop spans 14 amino acids. Germline CDR1 and CDR2: DFQATT and SNEGSKA (reference sequence). CDR3 residues: CSARDLADLDEQYF. In DNA, the CDR3 is TGCAGTGCTAGAGATCTGGCGGATCTAGACGAGCAGTACTTC.

This clonotype came up many times. The V gene is TRBV10-3, the J gene TRBJ2-1; D remains unclear. The CDR3 length is 14 residues. The germline V and J ends were trimmed by 0 bases and 5 bases, with 8 bases remaining between them. The germline CDR1 and CDR2 sequences are ENHRY and SYGVKD. The DNA of the CDR3 is TGTGCCATCAGTGAGTCGGGCCGAAACAATGAGCAGTTCTTC. Translated: CAISESGRNNEQFF.

The sample holds a few counts of this clonotype. The chain links TRBV29-1 to TRBJ2-7; 9 bases align to TRBD1. V trimming: 7 bases; J trimming: 4 bases; junction bases outside the gene matches: 11. Per the germline V gene, CDR1 is SQVTM and CDR2 is ANQGSEA. The CDR3 covers 14 residues. DNA for the CDR3: TGCAGCGCAAGTGGGACAGGGCTTGGATACGAGCAGTACTTC. It codes for CSASGTGLGYEQYF.

This clonotype was picked up many times. V and J are TRBV7-2 and TRBJ2-5, with D unclear. Trimming left V 0 bases short and J 4 bases short, with 9 bases between. The CDR3 contains 14 residues. The germline V gene encodes CDR1 SGHTA and CDR2 FQGNSA. The CDR3 DNA follows: TGTGCCAGCAGCTTAGCGCGGTCTGGAGAGACCCAGTACTTC. It is translated as CASSLARSGETQYF.

This clonotype has a handful of counts. The chain links TRBV20-1 to TRBJ1-4, with a tentative D call TRBD1 (5 bases). Germline CDR1 DFQATT, CDR2 SNEGSKA (reference sequence). Trimming stripped 6 bases from V and 7 bases from J, with 9 bases between. The CDR3 loop spans 11 amino acids. The CDR3 sequence: CSAGDGEKLFF. For the CDR3, the DNA is TGCAGTGCAGGGGACGGTGAAAAACTGTTTTTT.

The rearrangement joins TRBV6-5 to TRBJ1-4; D possibly corresponds to TRBD1 (6 bases). From germline, CDR1 is MNHEY and CDR2 SVGAGI. V lost 2 bases to trimming and J lost 5 bases, with 12 bases between them. The length of the CDR3 is 15 residues. The CDR3 DNA follows: TGTGCCAGCAGTTACCTGGGGGGGCCCAATGAAAAACTGTTTTTT. Translated: CASSYLGGPNEKLFF.

There are a few counts of this clonotype. The chain employs TRBV7-2 and TRBJ1-2; D is ambiguous. This CDR3 has 16 amino acids. CDR1 and CDR2 from the germline V gene are SGHTA and FQGNSA. V dropped 1 base and J dropped 1 base, with 13 bases sitting between them. CDR3: CASSLDLHGDNYGYTF. The CDR3 coding sequence is TGTGCCAGCAGCTTAGACCTCCACGGTGATAACTATGGCTACACCTTC.

This sequence joins TRBV3-1 and TRBJ2-2, with D uncertain. Germline CDR1 is LGHDT and CDR2 is YNNKEL (reference sequence). V was trimmed by 7 bases and J by 6 bases, leaving 12 bases between them. This CDR3 region has 13 residues. CDR3 residues: CASTTVGSGELFF. As DNA, the CDR3 is TGTGCCAGCACCACAGTAGGGTCCGGGGAGCTGTTTTTT. The full variable domain, its missing parts supplied by reference TRBV3-1 and TRBJ2-2, is DTAVSQTPKYLVTQMGNDKSIKCEQNLGHDTMYWYKQDSKKFLKIMFSYNNKELIINETVPNRFSPKSPDKAHLNLHINSLELGDSAVYFCASTTVGSGELFFGEGSRLTVL.

This clonotype has at least ten counts. This rearrangement joins TRBV30 to TRBJ2-7; unclear D gene. V was shortened by 1 base and J by 6 bases, with 10 bases between the two germline ends. The CDR3 is 12 residues long. Germline CDR1 reads GTSNPN; CDR2 reads SVGIG (reference sequence). The CDR3: CAWSGTFAEQYF. The CDR3 DNA sequence: TGTGCCTGGAGTGGGACCTTCGCCGAGCAGTACTTC.